Following are 25 T cell receptor beta chains from one sample sequenced in a study of blood T cell repertoires in COVID-19. Sequencing used immunoSEQ multiplex PCR; TCRdb keeps in-frame clones, though not all of them. Among a few hundred thousand clones listed, around 87% were seen once. Sample: PBMCs or T cells enriched from blood (not recorded which). Every receptor here comes from a man aged 18 to 29 who had recovered from COVID-19.

The chain employs TRBV3-1 (or the pseudogene TRBV3-2) and TRBJ2-7; D remains unclear. The CDR3 runs to 14 residues. V dropped 1 base and J dropped 0 bases, with 7 bases sitting between them. Germline assignment: CDR1 LGHDT and CDR2 YNNKEL (reference sequence). The CDR3 sequence is CASSQAASSYEQYF. For the CDR3, the DNA is TGTGCCAGCAGCCAAGCCGCTAGCTCCTACGAGCAGTACTTC.

The chain employs TRBV28 and TRBJ2-1; TRBD2 is a possible D gene (6 bases). Deletions cut 7 bases from V and 5 bases from J, with 15 bases between. Per the germline V gene, CDR1 is MDHEN and CDR2 is SYDVKM. CDR3 size: 14 residues. CDR3 nucleotide sequence: TGTGCCAGCATTCAGCCGGGACTTCACAATGAGCAGTTCTTC. It is translated as CASIQPGLHNEQFF.

The V gene is TRBV7-6, the J gene TRBJ2-1; 11 bases are a match to TRBD2. From germline, CDR1 is SGHVS and CDR2 FNYEAQ. The CDR3 is made up of 15 amino acids. V dropped 5 bases and J dropped 8; count of bases not matched to a gene: 8. The CDR3 loop reads CASSTGTSGGYEQFF. CDR3 bases: TGTGCCAGCAGCACTGGGACTAGCGGTGGATATGAGCAGTTCTTC.

The chain has TRBV11-3 and TRBJ2-7, with D tentatively TRBD2 (6 bases). Germline V gene lookup returns CDR1 SGHNT and CDR2 YENEEA. The CDR3 totals 13 residues. V lost 1 base, J lost 4 bases, and 8 bases lay in between. The CDR3 region is CASSLGGTYEQYF. The DNA for the CDR3 is TGTGCCAGCAGCTTAGGAGGGACTTACGAGCAGTACTTC.

This clone is a singleton in its sample. The rearrangement uses TRBV5-1 and TRBJ1-6; 7 positions agree with TRBD1. V gave up 0 bases and J gave up 7 bases; unmatched junction bases: 7. The CDR3 is 16 residues long. Looked up from germline, CDR1 is SGHRS and CDR2 is YFSETQ. This CDR3 reads CASSLEGTAENSPLHF. CDR3 nucleotide sequence: TGCGCCAGCAGCTTGGAGGGGACAGCCGAAAATTCACCCCTCCACTTT.

The chain recombines TRBV7-9 with TRBJ1-3; 10 nucleotides agree with TRBD1. Trimming cost V 3 bases and J 4 bases; bases outside gene matches: 0. The CDR3 covers 14 residues. Germline V gene lookup returns CDR1 SEHNR and CDR2 FQNEAQ (reference sequence). The CDR3, as DNA: TGTGCCAGCAGCTTGGACAGGGGGGGAAACACCATATATTTT. It codes for CASSLDRGGNTIYF.

This chain joins TRBV15 and TRBJ2-2; D perhaps matches TRBD2 (6 bases). The V gene's germline CDR1 is LNHNV and CDR2 YYDKDF (reference sequence). The V and J ends lost 0 bases and 6 bases respectively, with 8 bases between them. The CDR3 runs 14 residues. CDR3 sequence (DNA): TGTGCCACCAGCAGAGATTCGGGGGCCGGGGAGCTGTTTTTT. It is translated as CATSRDSGAGELFF.

This chain links TRBV5-1 with TRBJ2-2; TRBD2 aligns across 8 bases. The trim removed 2 bases at V and 4 bases at J, leaving 7 bases unmatched. CDR3 length: 16 amino acids. The germline V gene has CDR1 SGHRS and CDR2 YFSETQ. CDR3 nucleotide sequence: TGCGCCAGCAGCTTCACAGCGGGAGTAACCACCGGGGAGCTGTTTTTT. It codes for CASSFTAGVTTGELFF.

V usage is TRBV3-1 (or the pseudogene TRBV3-2) and J usage is TRBJ1-3; no firm D call. CDR3 length: 16 amino acids. Between the trimmed V and J ends, which lost 1 base and 4 bases, there was a span of 14 bases. Germline assignment: CDR1 LGHDT and CDR2 YNNKEL (reference sequence). The CDR3 nucleotides are TGTGCCAGCAGCCAAGCCGATTCGGGGTCCGGAAACACCATATATTTT. It encodes CASSQADSGSGNTIYF.

This chain connects TRBV4-3 to TRBJ2-6; 9 nucleotides match TRBD1. V shed 1 base, J shed 6 bases, and the junction held 13 bases outside the gene matches. CDR1 is LGHNA and CDR2 is YSLEER in the germline V gene. The length of the CDR3 is 19 residues. CDR3 in DNA: TGCGCCAGCAGCCAAGGGGCACGGGACAGGGTCCGTTTGGCCAACGTCCTGACTTTC. Its protein product is CASSQGARDRVRLANVLTF.

V usage is TRBV18 and J usage is TRBJ1-5; D is undetermined. CDR1 is KGHSH and CDR2 is LQKENI in the germline V gene. V was pared by 3 bases and J by 5 bases, with 8 bases between. The CDR3 has 13 amino acids. The CDR3 coding sequence is TGTGCCAGCTCACCTTACGGGGATCAGCCCCAGCATTTT. Protein product: CASSPYGDQPQHF.

This clone appeared a single time. The chain employs TRBV4-2 and TRBJ2-7, with a weak D call TRBD1 (6 bases). CDR1 and CDR2 from the germline V gene are LGHNA and YNFKEQ. V dropped 3 bases and J dropped 6 bases, with 15 bases sitting between them. The CDR3 sequence is 14 residues long. The chain's CDR3 is CASSQDGQKGEQYF. CDR3 nucleotides: TGTGCCAGCAGCCAGGACGGACAGAAGGGCGAGCAGTACTTC.

This clone was observed a handful of times. This chain uses TRBV6-5 with TRBJ2-1, with 8 bases matching TRBD2. Germline CDR1 MNHEY, CDR2 SVGAGI. The CDR3 runs 15 residues. V lost 4 bases and J lost 8; bases outside the gene matches: 10. Written as DNA, the CDR3 is TGTGCCAGCAGTTCCGAGCGGGAGCGGGTAGATGAGCAGTTCTTC. Translation gives CASSSERERVDEQFF.

This sequence joins TRBV21-1 and TRBJ1-5. TRBV21-1 is noted as a pseudogene. The CDR3 consists of 17 residues. The CDR3 region has the DNA TGTGCCAGCAGCAAGGGGTGGAGGGAAATCGGCAATCAGCCCCAGCATTTT. As protein: CASSKGWREIGNQPQHF.

The chain employs TRBV15 and TRBJ1-1; 7 nucleotides agree with TRBD1. The CDR3 has 14 residues. Germline V lookup: CDR1 LNHNV, CDR2 YYDKDF (reference sequence). V was clipped by 5 bases and J by 5 bases; unmatched bases: 8. CDR3 in amino acids: CATSGNRGWTEAFF. CDR3 DNA: TGTGCCACCAGCGGAAACAGGGGCTGGACTGAAGCTTTCTTT.

The rearrangement joins TRBV27 to TRBJ1-2; TRBD1 agrees at 9 bases. With 6 bases clipped from V and 3 bases from J, the junction kept 11 bases outside the gene matches. This CDR3 has 16 amino acids. Germline CDR1 MNHEY, CDR2 SMNVEV (reference sequence). The CDR3 DNA is TGTGCCAGCAGGCGACTCCGGGACAGGGTGGACTATGGCTACACCTTC. Amino acids: CASRRLRDRVDYGYTF.

This clone came up once. V gene TRBV18 combines with J gene TRBJ2-2, with D possibly being TRBD2 (5 bases). Germline assignment: CDR1 KGHSH and CDR2 LQKENI. This CDR3 region has 15 residues. The V and J ends lost 2 bases and 6 bases respectively, with 13 bases between them. CDR3 amino acids: CASSPSGPLPGELFF. As DNA, the CDR3 is TGTGCCAGCTCACCAAGCGGTCCCCTCCCCGGGGAGCTGTTTTTT.

The V and J genes are TRBV28 and TRBJ1-4, with D possibly matching TRBD1 (5 bases). Per the germline V gene, CDR1 is MDHEN and CDR2 is SYDVKM. V gave up 4 bases and J gave up 2 bases, with 11 bases separating them. The CDR3 totals 15 residues. CDR3 loop: CASSYQGGTNEKLFF. The CDR3 DNA is TGTGCCAGCAGTTACCAGGGTGGGACTAATGAAAAACTGTTTTTT.

J is TRBJ2-7 and V is TRBV5-5, with a possible D match to TRBD1 (6 bases). With 2 bases removed from V and 1 base from J, the gap between germline ends came to 13 bases. The CDR3 sequence is 15 residues long. Germline V gene sequence: CDR1 SGHKS, CDR2 YYEKEE (reference sequence). The DNA for the CDR3 is TGTGCCAGCAGCTTCAGGTCTACAGGGTCCTACGAGCAGTACTTC. Protein product: CASSFRSTGSYEQYF.

J is TRBJ1-6 and V is TRBV15, with unresolved D. With 1 base removed from V and 8 bases from J, the gap between germline ends came to 6 bases. Germline V CDR1 and CDR2: LNHNV, YYDKDF (reference sequence). This CDR3 is built from 13 residues. CDR3 nucleotides: TGTGCCACCAGCAGAGTCATTGATTCACCCCTCCACTTT. Amino acids: CATSRVIDSPLHF. Variable domain in full (rest from reference TRBV15 and TRBJ1-6): DAMVIQNPRYQVTQFGKPVTLSCSQTLNHNVMYWYQQKSSQAPKLLFHYYDKDFNNEADTPDNFQSRRPNTSFCFLDIRSPGLGDTAMYLCATSRVIDSPLHFGNGTRLTVT.

This rearrangement joins TRBV18 to TRBJ1-5; D perhaps matches TRBD1 (6 bases). Per germline, CDR1 KGHSH and CDR2 LQKENI. This CDR3 comprises 15 residues. Trimming took off 6 bases at V and 1 base at J, with 13 bases between the two ends. CDR3 bases: TGTGCCAGCTCTCCGGCAGGGGAGAGCAATCAGCCCCAGCATTTT. As protein: CASSPAGESNQPQHF.

The rearrangement links TRBV18 to TRBJ2-1; 8 bases are a match to TRBD1. The J segment lost 0 bases and the V segment lost 4 bases, leaving 5 bases of the junction unmatched. The CDR3 has 16 residues. Looked up from germline, CDR1 is KGHSH and CDR2 is LQKENI. The chain's CDR3 is CASSLRTGSSYNEQFF. CDR3 in DNA: TGTGCCAGCTCACTCAGGACAGGGAGCTCCTACAATGAGCAGTTCTTC.

The chain combines TRBV18 with TRBJ2-7; the D is unclear. The germline V gene has CDR1 KGHSH and CDR2 LQKENI. Trimming removed 1 base from V and 5 bases from J, with 6 bases in between. This CDR3 has 12 amino acids. Here the CDR3 reads CASSPLSNEQYF. CDR3 in DNA: TGTGCCAGCTCACCACTTTCCAACGAGCAGTACTTC.

The chain has TRBV11-2 and TRBJ2-2; 7 bases match TRBD2. Germline trimming cut 5 bases from V and 4 bases from J; bases unmatched to any gene: 7. The CDR3 runs 15 residues. Germline V gene data show CDR1 as SGHAT and CDR2 as FQNNGV. The CDR3 coding sequence is TGTGCCAGCAGCCTCACCACTAGCGTCACCGGGGAGCTGTTTTTT. It yields the protein CASSLTTSVTGELFF.

This sequence joins TRBV29-1 and TRBJ1-1; possibly TRBD1 for D (6 bases). Deletions cut 8 bases from V and 1 base from J, with 20 bases between. CDR3 length: 15 residues. CDR1 is SQVTM and CDR2 is ANQGSEA in the germline V gene. Here the CDR3 DNA reads TGCAGCTTTCAGCCTAGACAGGCTTCGAACACTGAAGCTTTCTTT. Encoded protein: CSFQPRQASNTEAFF. Full variable domain (outside the CDR3, taken from reference TRBV29-1 and TRBJ1-1): SAVISQKPSRDICQRGTSLTIQCQVDSQVTMMFWYRQQPGQSLTLIATANQGSEATYESGFVIDKFPISRPNLTFSTLTVSNMSPEDSSIYLCSFQPRQASNTEAFFGQGTRLTVV.